This T cell receptor (beta chain) was identified in a study of T cell responses to AZD1222 COVID-19 vaccine. General study findings and limits: Reportedly, nearly half of unique spike TCRs recognized epitopes outside B.1.351/B.1.1.7 mutations. Seropositivity was recorded at baseline in only 6 or 7 AZD1222 recipients.

The method was immunoSEQ multiplex PCR; TCRdb's version includes in-frame clones alone and lacks a portion of them. The profile shows over 85,000 clones, 88% of them singletons. As for this clone: What it binds is not known.

This clonotype was sampled from an adult in good health. The source was peripheral blood, collected on day 0 of AZD1222 vaccination.

The CDR3 sequence: CASSGLGSGNTIYF. CDR3 bases: TGTGCCAGCTCCGGATTGGGGTCTGGAAACACCATATATTTT. The chain employs TRBV18 and TRBJ1-3, with D hard to call. CDR1 and CDR2 from the germline V gene are KGHSH and LQKENI. The V end lost 6 bases, the J end lost 1 base, and 10 bases lay between the germline ends. The CDR3 totals 14 residues.